This T cell receptor (beta chain) was sequenced in a study of cytomegalovirus exposure and HLA in healthy donors. The data were produced by immunoSEQ multiplex PCR, yet TCRdb's version contains in-frame clones alone and is incomplete. The repertoire consists of approximately 200,000 clones, with more than 75% occurring once and the leading ten covering roughly 7%. General study results and limits: It was 150 to 200 TCR beta chains that were listed as cytomegalovirus-associated.

Separation from the roughly 700-subject first cohort characterized the 120-subject validation cohort, to which the donors belonged. This clone was recorded many times. As yet, its antigen is unknown. The receptor's source is a man between 18 and 29 years old in good health and CMV-seropositive. Sequenced material: PBMCs.

The CDR3 protein is CASSEVSGGPGRNEQFF. In DNA, the CDR3 is TGTGCCAGCAGTGAAGTCTCGGGAGGGCCCGGGAGGAATGAGCAGTTCTTC. The chain employs TRBV6-1 and TRBJ2-1, with 8 bases matching TRBD2. Germline trimming cut 1 base from V and 7 bases from J; bases unmatched to any gene: 12. CDR1 is MNHNS and CDR2 is SASEGT in the germline V gene. There are 17 residues in the CDR3.